These T cell receptor beta chains were read from a single sample in a study of T-cell reconstitution after alpha-beta-depleted transplantation in children. TCRdb fed the PCR reads into MiXCR, producing one record per CDR3 protein. This sample has approximately 390,000 distinct CDR3 sequences; approximately 11% occur once, and the top ten carry about 5%. The sample consisted of PBMCs from the stem cell graft donor, taken from the stem cell graft. These receptors all stem from a human donor who donated a stem cell graft to a child with acute myeloid leukemia. Both conserved end residues are part of each CDR3. D genes are given only for firm matches. Only some rows state a clone size, as once, few, many or a class for expanded clones.

D	V	size	J	CDR3	DNA
.	TRBV5-1	many	TRBJ2-1	CASRISPGTHNEQFF	TGCGCCAGCAGGATCTCACCCGGGACACACAATGAGCAGTTCTTC
TRBD2	TRBV7-2	.	TRBJ2-7	CASSLATSGTYEQYF	TGTGCCAGCAGCTTAGCGACTAGCGGGACCTACGAGCAGTACTTC
.	TRBV5-8	few	TRBJ1-6	CASSNINNSPLHF	TGTGCCAGCAGTAACATAAACAATTCACCCCTCCACTTT
.	TRBV5-1	.	TRBJ2-7	CASSDLLAGRSSYEQYF	TGCGCCAGCAGCGACCTGTTGGCCGGGAGATCCTCCTACGAGCAGTACTTC
TRBD1	TRBV29-1	many	TRBJ1-4	CSVGDRGRNEKLFF	TGCAGCGTTGGGGACAGGGGGCGGAATGAAAAACTGTTTTTT
.	TRBV7-2	many	TRBJ1-1	CASSLDVRNTEAFF	TGTGCCAGCAGCTTAGACGTCAGGAACACTGAAGCTTTCTTT
.	TRBV11-3	.	TRBJ2-7	CASSLYTPGLQYF	TGTGCCAGCAGCTTGTATACTCCGGGACTTCAGTACTTC
.	TRBV5-6	few	TRBJ2-5	CASSLGGSGQETQYF	TGTGCCAGCAGCTTGGGAGGGAGCGGCCAAGAGACCCAGTACTTC
TRBD1	TRBV2	few	TRBJ2-3	CASRPGLDRADTQYF	TGTGCCAGCAGGCCGGGGCTAGACAGGGCAGATACGCAGTATTTT
.	TRBV7-9	many	TRBJ1-4	CASSLQATNEKLFF	TGTGCCAGCAGCTTACAGGCAACTAATGAAAAACTGTTTTTT
.	TRBV5-8	many	TRBJ1-3	CASSLVQVSGNTIYF	TGTGCCAGCAGCTTGGTTCAAGTCTCTGGAAACACCATATATTTT
TRBD2	TRBV11-2	.	TRBJ2-1	CASSLDMAGGGDEQFF	TGTGCCAGCAGCTTAGATATGGCGGGAGGAGGAGATGAGCAGTTCTTC
TRBD2	TRBV20-1	many	TRBJ2-4	CSAGPWEREVKNIQYF	TGCAGTGCTGGACCGTGGGAGCGGGAGGTCAAAAACATTCAGTACTTC